Listed here is a single T cell receptor (beta chain). The sample belongs to a study of blood T cell repertoires in COVID-19. The method was immunoSEQ multiplex PCR; TCRdb's version includes in-frame clones alone and lacks a portion of them. The table shows around 130,000 clones, with roughly 89% occurring only once. This TCR was recovered from a woman aged 30 to 39 who had recovered from COVID-19. Sequenced material: PBMCs or T cells enriched from blood (not recorded which).

This CDR3 is CASSLAERGGTF. CDR3 DNA: TGTGCCAGCAGTTTAGCCGAGCGGGGGGGGACCTTC. This chain connects TRBV28 to TRBJ1-2, with TRBD1 as a possible D gene (5 bases). The CDR3 totals 12 residues. Trimming left V 2 bases short and J 14 bases short, with 15 bases between. CDR1 MDHEN and CDR2 SYDVKM come from the germline V gene.